This T cell receptor (beta chain) was found in a study of metastatic and nonmetastatic thyroid tumors (dated by TCRdb to 2019 to 2021). Broadly, across the study: Repertoires were compared across peripheral blood and tumor or nodule tissue samples from malignant and benign thyroid patients.

Of note for this clone: What this receptor recognizes is not known. Nothing much larger sits one base from this clone, and base qualities are not available.

No treatment had been received by any patient before thyroid surgery. Using T-cell receptor beta sequencing, the researchers looked back retrospectively at clinical samples from patients, gathered between about 2012 and 2019. The CDR3 has 14 amino acids, counting the end cysteine and phenylalanine. Solely the CDR3 DNA is kept, with 42 bases framed from the first base. Trimming removed 3 bases from V and 0 bases from J, leaving 8 bases between the germline ends. Sequences SGHTA (CDR1) and FQGTGA (CDR2) are obtained from the germline V gene. Summary of the overall study and its limitations: In both blood and tumor samples, TCR beta diversity was reported to be significantly higher in malignant tumors than in benign nodules.

The library was produced with PCR. Data came from an Illumina HiSeq 4000. High-throughput sequencing was used to profile the TCR beta-chain CDR3 region of each patient. Processing in the source paper ran as follows. A classifier to discriminate distant-metastatic papillary thyroid cancer patients was built from CDR3 differences across clinicopathological groups. The Shannon index was used to assess repertoire diversity, and the Morisita-Horn index was used to assess tumor-blood repertoire similarity. The public reads were reprocessed in TCRdb via fastp at Q25 and MiXCR, keeping in-frame beta chains. The V and J calls come from TCRdb's annotation, not from the publication. This sample gives 7,700 or so clones in total; 25% to 35% of them show up just once. About 25% of the sample comes from the top ten.

The sequence joins TRBV7-3 to TRBJ1-1, with no D gene named confidently. The sample consisted of adjacent normal tissue. The clonotype was recovered from a male donor with papillary thyroid cancer or a benign thyroid nodule (not recorded which). Some clones in this sample may be carry-over from other donors' samples. The CDR3 reads as follows: CASSLEPMNTEAFF. In nucleotides, the sequence is TGTGCCAGCAGCTTGGAGCCCATGAACACTGAAGCTTTCTTT.